The clone carrying this TCR beta chain was recorded many times. The antigen is unknown. The sample comes from a study of cytomegalovirus exposure and HLA in healthy donors. About the study: An early release of data contained roughly 90 million unique TCRs, which came from HLA-typed donors. Findings of the study overall: Presence/absence analyses treated sequencing depth as roughly uniform across donors. CMV serostatus stood as the only immune exposure information on hand. The productive fraction for most TCR beta V segments was about 90% or about 30% in an earlier analysis.

Germline V gives CDR1 SNHLY, CDR2 FYNNEI. This CDR3 spans 13 amino acids. The ends were cut back, 4 bases at V and 2 bases at J, with 9 bases in the middle. PCR primers comprised 60 Vbeta and 13 Jbeta primers. Clones were sequenced by immunoSEQ multiplex PCR, and TCRdb holds only the in-frame ones, with some missing. Counted here are about 130,000 clones, over 9.5% occurring once; the ten biggest clones make up just over 4.5%. This sequence was found in a woman aged 18 to 35 in good health and CMV-seropositive. Sequencing input: PBMCs. The chain recombines TRBV2 with TRBJ2-7; D gene unclear. Written as DNA, the CDR3 is TGTGCCAGCAGTGGCTATCATCCCTACGAGCAGTACTTC. This translates into CASSGYHPYEQYF.